What follows are 17 T cell receptor beta chains derived from one specimen sequenced in a study of metastatic and nonmetastatic thyroid tumors. Patients were all untreated before their thyroid surgery. With MiXCR, TCRdb called clones anew from the PCR reads. The table records roughly 40,000 clones, approximately 17% of them present only once. The sample taken for sequencing was tumor tissue. These receptors originate from a female donor with papillary thyroid cancer or a benign thyroid nodule (not recorded which). Some clones in this sample may be carry-over from other donors' samples.

This clone showed up many times. The gene calls are TRBV6-9 and TRBJ2-3; perhaps D is TRBD1 or TRBD2 (5 bases each). V was shortened by 2 bases and J by 4 bases, with 10 bases between the two germline ends. The CDR3 sequence is 14 residues long. Germline lookup yields CDR1 MNHGY and CDR2 SVAAGI. The CDR3 here is CASSYRGGADTQYF. CDR3 coding DNA: TGTGCCAGCAGTTATCGTGGGGGAGCAGATACGCAGTATTTT.

By share, this clone ranks as medium-sized. The genes are TRBV15 and TRBJ1-5, with D unresolved. Trimming took off 2 bases at V and 1 base at J, with 9 bases between the two ends. The CDR3 length is 15 residues. CDR1 and CDR2 (germline): LNHNV, YYDKDF (reference sequence). CDR3 coding DNA: TGTGCCACCAGCAGACAAGGGTTCAGCAATCAGCCCCAGCATTTT. Protein product: CATSRQGFSNQPQHF.

In its sample, this clone was seen many times. The chain is built from TRBV5-1 and TRBJ2-7, with 10 bases fitting TRBD2. Germline trimming cut 1 base from V and 4 bases from J; bases unmatched to any gene: 2. Germline CDR1 and CDR2: SGHRS and YFSETQ. This CDR3 has 14 residues. The CDR3 protein is CASSLPSGGYEQYF. In DNA form, the CDR3 reads TGCGCCAGCAGCTTGCCTAGCGGGGGATACGAGCAGTACTTC.

There are many counts of this clone. The chain is built from TRBV5-8 and TRBJ2-7, with 8 positions matching TRBD2. From germline, CDR1 is SGHTS and CDR2 YDEGEE. With V trimmed by 4 bases and J by 5 bases, 5 bases remained unmatched. This CDR3 is 13 amino acids long. The CDR3 coding sequence is TGTGCCAGCAGCCGGACTAGCTACCACGAGCAGTACTTC. It is translated as CASSRTSYHEQYF.

In the case of this clone: A single base separates this from a much larger clone, so it may be a read error. This chain joins TRBV6-1 and TRBJ2-4, with a tentative D call TRBD2 (5 bases). Trimming removed 6 bases from V and 1 base from J, with 19 bases in between. This CDR3 comprises 17 residues. Germline V gene sequence: CDR1 MNHNS, CDR2 SASEGT. As DNA, the CDR3 is TGTGCCAGCAGCAGCGGACGCGAATCGTGGGCCAAAAACATTCAGTACTTC. Its translation is CASSSGRESWAKNIQYF.

The V call is TRBV19, the J call TRBJ2-1; D may be TRBD1 (5 bases). The germline V and J ends were trimmed by 3 bases and 7 bases, with 16 bases remaining between them. Per germline, CDR1 LNHDA and CDR2 SQIVND (reference sequence). The CDR3 totals 15 residues. The CDR3: CASSMRQLPINEQFF. The CDR3 region has the DNA TGTGCCAGTAGTATGCGACAGCTCCCGATTAATGAGCAGTTCTTC.

This clone showed up many times. The chain recombines TRBV3-1 with TRBJ1-5, with D perhaps matching TRBD1 (5 bases). V was pared by 3 bases and J by 6 bases, with 21 bases between. Germline CDR1 reads LGHDT; CDR2 reads YNNKEL (reference sequence). There are 17 residues in the CDR3. The CDR3 sequence is CASSQLTERVDFQPQHF. CDR3 nucleotide sequence: TGTGCCAGCAGCCAGTTGACAGAAAGGGTGGATTTTCAGCCCCAGCATTTT.

In the case of this clone: At one of its ends the junction is not consistent with the germline gene, which may arise from a read error. The chain employs TRBV6-1 and TRBJ2-2, with a possible D match to TRBD2 (6 bases). CDR1 is MNHNS and CDR2 is SASEGT in the germline V gene. The length of the CDR3 is 16 residues. The CDR3 nucleotides are TGTGCCAGCATTGAAACATTACGGGGGTTCACCGGTGAGCTGTTTTTT. This encodes CASIETLRGFTGELFF.

This clone was counted between two and nine times. The DNA of the CDR3 is TGTGCCAGCAGCTTCACAAACTCTGGAAACACCATATATTTT. This encodes CASSFTNSGNTIYF. The chain has TRBV5-4 and TRBJ1-3; D is unclear. V lost 2 bases to trimming and J lost 0 bases, with 6 bases between them. The CDR3 loop spans 14 amino acids. Germline lookup yields CDR1 SGHNT and CDR2 YYREEE (reference sequence).

The sample holds many counts of this clone. V and J are TRBV5-1 and TRBJ1-2, with D tentatively TRBD1 (5 bases). The germline V and J ends were trimmed by 0 bases and 3 bases, with 9 bases remaining between them. The germline V gene has CDR1 SGHRS and CDR2 YFSETQ. This CDR3 has 14 amino acids. The DNA for the CDR3 is TGCGCCAGCAGCTTGGGTGACAGCTACTATGGCTACACCTTC. This translates into CASSLGDSYYGYTF.

This clone occurred many times. The chain is built from TRBV5-5 and TRBJ2-7; D gene uncertain. With 0 bases removed from V and 6 bases from J, the gap between germline ends came to 10 bases. Germline CDR1 is SGHKS and CDR2 is YYEKEE (reference sequence). The CDR3 covers 13 residues. CDR3: CASSLGWEREQYF. CDR3 nucleotide sequence: TGTGCCAGCAGCTTGGGTTGGGAACGCGAGCAGTACTTC.

In this sample, this clone turned up many times. The rearrangement joins TRBV11-2 to TRBJ2-7; 10 bases match TRBD2. The V and J ends lost 5 bases and 4 bases, in that order; junction bases with no gene match: 11. The CDR3 is 16 residues long. Per the germline V gene, CDR1 is SGHAT and CDR2 is FQNNGV. CDR3 sequence (DNA): TGTGCCAGCAGCCCTAGACCACTAGCGGGAAAATACGAGCAGTACTTC. It encodes CASSPRPLAGKYEQYF.

This clone has a count of ten or more. The V and J genes are TRBV24-1 and TRBJ2-3; perhaps TRBD2 as D (6 bases). Germline CDR1 reads KGHDR; CDR2 reads SFDVKD. The CDR3 has 17 amino acids. V was trimmed by 7 bases and J by 3 bases, leaving 22 bases between them. This CDR3 reads CATSTVVGRGSTDTQYF. Here the CDR3 DNA reads TGTGCCACCAGCACCGTGGTCGGGAGAGGTAGTACAGATACGCAGTATTTT.

This clone has ten or more counts. CDR3 protein: CASSGRTVNTEAFF. The CDR3 coding sequence is TGCGCCAGCAGTGGCCGGACAGTGAACACTGAAGCTTTCTTT. The V gene is TRBV10-2, the J gene TRBJ1-1; possible D gene TRBD1, 6 bases. V lost 4 bases and J lost 0, with 9 bases in between. CDR1 is WSHSY and CDR2 is SAAADI in the germline V gene. The CDR3 consists of 14 residues.

In its sample, this clone was seen many times. Other DNA variants within this sample encode the same CDR3. The J gene is TRBJ2-4, the V gene TRBV5-1, with D perhaps TRBD2 (6 bases). This CDR3 has 14 amino acids. V lost 0 bases to trimming and J lost 7 bases, with 11 bases between them. The germline gives CDR1 SGHRS, CDR2 YFSETQ. CDR3 bases: TGCGCCAGCAGCTTGGGGCAGGGAGGCAACATTCAGTACTTC. Translating gives CASSLGQGGNIQYF.

This clone is judged medium-sized. The chain employs TRBV5-1 and TRBJ1-2; maybe TRBD1 (6 bases). Germline lookup yields CDR1 SGHRS and CDR2 YFSETQ. Trimming left V 4 bases short and J 4 bases short, with 17 bases between. The CDR3 sequence is 15 residues long. For the CDR3, the DNA is TGCGCCAGCAGCCTGGCCGGGGGGCAAGGCTATGGCTACACCTTC. As protein: CASSLAGGQGYGYTF.

This clone has ten or more counts. Other nucleotide sequences in the sample specify the same CDR3. The chain is built from TRBV18 and TRBJ2-1; no reliable D call. The germline CDR1 and CDR2 sequences are KGHSH and LQKENI. The CDR3 length is 14 residues. V dropped 3 bases and J dropped 0 bases, with 6 bases sitting between them. The CDR3 DNA follows: TGTGCCAGCTCACCGCCTAGCTCCTACAATGAGCAGTTCTTC. Its protein product is CASSPPSSYNEQFF.